This TCR beta chain stems from a study of PD-1 blockade in classical Hodgkin lymphoma. Study conclusions and caveats: Newly diagnosed and completely responding patients shared comparable baseline diversity. Why repertoires differed is undefined; disease activity or prior therapy possibly contributed. Baseline TCR diversity was reportedly lower in newly diagnosed patients than healthy donors.

The CDR3 spans 14 residues. Germline assignment: CDR1 SNHLY and CDR2 FYNNEI. Germline trimming cut 6 bases from V and 6 bases from J; bases unmatched to any gene: 7. Brentuximab vedotin exposure varied among the patients, all of whom had relapsed after autologous stem cell transplantation. Best overall response was complete response, partial response or progressive disease in these relapsed/refractory classical Hodgkin lymphoma patients. The repertoire was sequenced with immunoSEQ multiplex PCR; TCRdb's copy has only in-frame clones and lacks some. The profile shows more than 30,000 clones, roughly 82% of them singletons. Concerning this clone itself: Its target is unknown.

This sequence originates from a human donor with classical Hodgkin lymphoma. The rearrangement links TRBV2 to TRBJ1-5; 8 nucleotides agree with TRBD1. Source: peripheral blood mononuclear cells (PBMCs), taken at baseline. This chain's CDR3 is CASSTDRGGQPQHF. CDR3 DNA sequence: TGTGCCAGCAGCACCGACAGGGGAGGTCAGCCCCAGCATTTT.